This is a list of T cell receptor beta chains from one sample in a study of shared clonotypes between healthy human individuals. This table comes from immunoSEQ multiplex PCR, and its TCRdb copy is limited to in-frame clones, with some not included. This sample has millions of clones; about 95% occur once, and the top ten carry roughly 1%. Sequenced: naive CD8+ T cells sorted from blood. Every receptor here comes from a man between 18 and 35 years old in good health. The CDR3 runs from the conserved cysteine through the conserved F or W. D genes are given only for firm matches. Rows may omit the clone size; those that give it use once, few, many or a size class.

v_call,j_call,clone_size,d_call,cdr3_aa,cdr3_nt
TRBV2,TRBJ2-7,-,-,CASSEALMPPSEQYF,TGTGCCAGCAGTGAAGCGCTTATGCCCCCCAGCGAGCAGTACTTC
TRBV9,TRBJ2-7,-,TRBD1,CASSATGLGEQYF,TGTGCCAGCAGCGCGACAGGGTTGGGGGAGCAGTACTTC
TRBV7-2,TRBJ1-5,-,TRBD1,CASSWQGAGNQPQHF,TGTGCCAGCAGCTGGCAGGGGGCGGGCAATCAGCCCCAGCATTTT
TRBV7-8,TRBJ2-2,-,-,CASSFNTGELFF,TGTGCCAGCAGCTTCAACACCGGGGAGCTGTTTTTT
TRBV2,TRBJ2-7,-,-,CASSEMDSEQYF,TGTGCCAGCAGTGAAATGGACAGCGAGCAGTACTTC
TRBV7-3,TRBJ2-3,-,-,CASSLTGIWGDTQYF,TGTGCCAGCAGCTTAACAGGGATATGGGGAGATACGCAGTATTTT
TRBV9,TRBJ2-2,-,-,CASSVARGTGELFF,TGTGCCAGCAGCGTAGCCAGGGGCACCGGGGAGCTGTTTTTT
TRBV2,TRBJ1-1,few,TRBD1,CASSVTGVGTEAFF,TGTGCCAGCAGTGTGACAGGGGTTGGGACTGAAGCTTTCTTT
TRBV11-2,TRBJ2-7,-,-,CASSPSYEQYF,TGTGCCAGCAGCCCTAGCTACGAGCAGTACTTC
TRBV9,TRBJ2-1,once,-,CASSGSYNEQFF,TGTGCCAGCAGCGGGAGCTACAATGAGCAGTTCTTC
TRBV30,TRBJ1-5,-,-,CAWTSGQSNQPQHF,TGTGCCTGGACTTCGGGGCAAAGCAATCAGCCCCAGCATTTT
TRBV27,TRBJ2-5,-,-,CASSLDEEETQYF,TGTGCCAGCAGTTTAGATGAAGAAGAGACCCAGTACTTC
TRBV6-1,TRBJ2-7,-,-,CASSDLPREEQYF,TGTGCCAGCAGTGACCTCCCCCGGGAAGAGCAGTACTTC
TRBV9,TRBJ2-7,-,-,CASSASGVAEYEQYF,TGTGCCAGCAGCGCCAGTGGGGTAGCGGAGTACGAGCAGTACTTC
TRBV19,TRBJ2-7,-,TRBD1,CASSIGDSSVQYF,TGTGCCAGTAGTATAGGGGACAGTAGCGTGCAGTACTTC
TRBV4-3,TRBJ2-2,-,-,CASSQGPWGEVTGELFF,TGCGCCAGCAGCCAAGGGCCTTGGGGGGAGGTCACCGGGGAGCTGTTTTTT
TRBV12-5,TRBJ2-1,-,TRBD1,CASGLNADRGFLSYNEQFF,TGTGCTAGTGGTCTCAACGCGGACAGGGGATTCCTCTCCTACAATGAGCAGTTCTTC
TRBV5-1,TRBJ2-3,few,-,CASSRIPTVTDTQYF,TGCGCCAGCAGCCGAATACCGACAGTCACAGATACGCAGTATTTT
TRBV4-1,TRBJ2-1,-,TRBD1,CASSLRTGSGYNEQFF,TGCGCCAGCAGCCTTCGGACAGGGTCGGGATACAATGAGCAGTTCTTC
TRBV19,TRBJ1-2,-,-,CASSTWTAYGYTF,TGTGCCAGTAGTACCTGGACAGCTTATGGCTACACCTTC
TRBV4-1,TRBJ1-2,-,-,CASSQGHGNGYTF,TGCGCCAGCAGCCAAGGTCATGGTAACGGCTACACCTTC
TRBV11-3,TRBJ2-1,-,-,CASSLDGLHEQFF,TGTGCCAGCAGCTTAGACGGGTTACATGAGCAGTTCTTC
TRBV29-1,TRBJ2-3,-,TRBD1,CSVEGGTVTDTQYF,TGCAGCGTTGAAGGGGGGACAGTCACAGATACGCAGTATTTT
TRBV19,TRBJ2-1,-,-,CASGGKNEQFF,TGTGCCAGTGGAGGAAAAAATGAGCAGTTCTTC
TRBV10-1,TRBJ2-7,-,-,CASSESQDREGAYEQYF,TGCGCCAGCAGTGAGTCCCAGGACAGGGAGGGTGCCTACGAGCAGTACTTC
TRBV1,TRBJ2-7,-,-,CTSSPRSGDLLPYEQYF,TGCACCAGCAGCCCGCGGTCGGGGGACTTACTGCCCTACGAGCAGTACTTC
TRBV25-1,TRBJ2-7,-,TRBD2,CAGRTSGSYEQYF,TGTGCCGGAAGGACTAGCGGGAGCTACGAGCAGTACTTC
TRBV5-8,TRBJ1-5,-,TRBD1,CASSSRGLVQPQHF,TGTGCCAGCAGCTCCAGGGGGCTCGTCCAGCCCCAGCATTTT
TRBV27,TRBJ1-1,-,-,CASSLARPGNTEAFF,TGTGCCAGCAGTTTAGCAAGGCCAGGGAACACTGAAGCTTTCTTT
TRBV19,TRBJ2-7,-,-,CASSIATVGYEQYF,TGTGCCAGTAGTATAGCGACAGTCGGCTACGAGCAGTACTTC
TRBV19,TRBJ2-7,-,TRBD1,CASGTGGYEQYF,TGTGCCAGTGGGACAGGGGGATACGAGCAGTACTTC
TRBV7-6,TRBJ2-3,-,TRBD2,CASSLARGAPVDTQYF,TGTGCCAGCAGCTTAGCGCGGGGGGCCCCCGTAGATACGCAGTATTTT
TRBV7-2,TRBJ2-7,-,-,CASSLGPGLNEQYF,TGTGCCAGCAGCTTAGGCCCAGGGCTCAACGAGCAGTACTTC